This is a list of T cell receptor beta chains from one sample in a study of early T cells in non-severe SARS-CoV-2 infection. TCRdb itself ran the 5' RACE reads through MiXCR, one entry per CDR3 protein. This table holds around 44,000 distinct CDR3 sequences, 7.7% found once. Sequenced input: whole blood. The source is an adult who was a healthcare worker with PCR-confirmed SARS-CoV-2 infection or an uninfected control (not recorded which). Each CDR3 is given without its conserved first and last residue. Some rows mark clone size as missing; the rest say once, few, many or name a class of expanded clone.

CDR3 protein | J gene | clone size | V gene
ASSLLGQGGNEQF | TRBJ2-1 | many | TRBV27
AWSFPQGSTEAF | TRBJ1-1 | many | TRBV30
ASSIGTREAIQY | TRBJ2-4 | many | TRBV19
SASSIATSYNEQF | TRBJ2-1 | many | TRBV20-1
ASSLGDRVSAGELF | TRBJ2-2 | . | TRBV5-1
ASRTLYNSPLH | TRBJ1-6 | many | TRBV28
SVCTGGSYNEQF | TRBJ2-1 | many | TRBV29-1
ASSPRGGYGYT | TRBJ1-2 | many | TRBV5-6
ASSLVIDRGLDTQY | TRBJ2-3 | few | TRBV7-9
ASSRGPLAEAF | TRBJ1-1 | many | TRBV3-1
ASSSLVNTEAF | TRBJ1-1 | many | TRBV27
ASSFTGAVTGELF | TRBJ2-2 | few | TRBV5-1
ATGQIGSPLH | TRBJ1-6 | . | TRBV19
ASSRTSGVTDTQY | TRBJ2-3 | . | TRBV11-2
SAPKGGERNQPQH | TRBJ1-5 | many | TRBV20-1
ATLSTDTQY | TRBJ2-3 | many | TRBV18
ASSLVSDNEQF | TRBJ2-1 | many | TRBV7-9
ASQYKANTGELF | TRBJ2-2 | few | TRBV7-2
ASSPPIEETQY | TRBJ2-5 | few | TRBV18
ASRETESSNQPQH | TRBJ1-5 | many | TRBV12-3/TRBV12-4
ASNQIGVYSYNSPLH | TRBJ1-6 | . | TRBV14
ASRRQGPHQPQH | TRBJ1-5 | many | TRBV6-5
ASSLEGETQY | TRBJ2-5 | many | TRBV12-3/TRBV12-4
ASSLGLAGGRYNEQF | TRBJ2-1 | few | TRBV5-4
AIPTGNNEKLF | TRBJ1-4 | many | TRBV15
ASRRQGTTYEQY | TRBJ2-7 | few | TRBV11-2
ASSPTLGSNSYEQY | TRBJ2-7 | few | TRBV18
AWSEGQDYNEQF | TRBJ2-1 | many | TRBV30
ASSLEFEQY | TRBJ2-7 | . | TRBV7-9
ASSLRTSGRTSTDTQY | TRBJ2-3 | . | TRBV7-2
ASSLIRGGELF | TRBJ2-2 | many | TRBV6-2/TRBV6-3
SGSAQGDTQY | TRBJ2-3 | few | TRBV29-1
ASSTTSRAGLAGNEQF | TRBJ2-1 | many | TRBV6-2/TRBV6-3
ASSGSLNPYNEQF | TRBJ2-1 | many | TRBV9
ASSLGPLNEKLF | TRBJ1-4 | . | TRBV11-2
ASRPDSRPNSPLH | TRBJ1-6 | many | TRBV27
ASSRWTTTNTGELF | TRBJ2-2 | few | TRBV7-9
ASSYVARGNSPLH | TRBJ1-6 | few | TRBV6-2/TRBV6-3
ASSKRGGGDTQY | TRBJ2-3 | . | TRBV12-3/TRBV12-4
SAYENYEQY | TRBJ2-7 | few | TRBV29-1
SVEDPGISYEQY | TRBJ2-7 | few | TRBV29-1
ASRNSNQPQH | TRBJ1-5 | . | TRBV6-5
ASSPDRGEAF | TRBJ1-1 | many | TRBV11-1
ASSQLLQTGPTGELF | TRBJ2-2 | many | TRBV4-2
ASSQTAPYGYT | TRBJ1-2 | many | TRBV6-6
ASSEAEFNTEAF | TRBJ1-1 | few | TRBV7-9
ASSFTGTYEQY | TRBJ2-7 | many | TRBV7-9
ASSLGQYTDTQY | TRBJ2-3 | . | TRBV7-2
ASSVSGGAHSTDTQY | TRBJ2-3 | few | TRBV7-9
ASSSGQGNTEAF | TRBJ1-1 | many | TRBV5-1
ASSLVASGDEQY | TRBJ2-7 | . | TRBV28
ASGGSGNTIY | TRBJ1-3 | many | TRBV6-1
ASSRNTGELF | TRBJ2-2 | many | TRBV6-1